This T cell receptor beta chain originates from a study of CD4 and CD8 cells across lung adenocarcinoma regions. MiXCR was run by TCRdb on the PCR reads, yielding one entry per CDR3 protein. Of about 5,100 distinct CDR3 sequences in the sample, just under 60% were seen once. This clonotype was seen a handful of times. The patients had localized lung adenocarcinoma, a non-small cell subtype. Sequenced sample: CD4+ T cells from the center of a lung tumor. This TCR came from a male donor with lung adenocarcinoma. The CD4 and CD8 labels of this study may be unreliable.

The CDR3 sequence: CASSLHATSGGRSYNEQFF. The DNA for the CDR3 is TGCGCCAGCAGCTTGCACGCTACTAGCGGGGGAAGATCCTACAATGAGCAGTTCTTC. J is TRBJ2-1 and V is TRBV5-1, with 11 positions matching TRBD2. Unmatched junction bases numbered 10, after V lost 1 base and J lost 1 base. The CDR3 is made up of 19 amino acids. Germline CDR1 reads SGHRS; CDR2 reads YFSETQ. Looking up the rest from reference TRBV5-1 and TRBJ2-1 gives the full variable domain: KAGVTQTPRYLIKTRGQQVTLSCSPISGHRSVSWYQQTPGQGLQFLFEYFSETQRNKGNFPGRFSGRQFSNSRSEMNVSTLELGDSALYLCASSLHATSGGRSYNEQFFGPGTRLTVL.